A single sample gave rise to the 26 T cell receptor beta chains below, sequenced in a study of T cells in Graves' hyperthyroidism and ophthalmopathy. TCR beta CDR3 regions were amplified from RNA transcripts. Carried out on the TCR CDR3, a first-round RT-PCR used the HTBI primer set. One entry per CDR3 protein, called by TCRdb with MiXCR from the multiplex PCR reads. The sample consists of about 740,000 distinct CDR3 sequences, 12% to 15% of them appearing once. Sequencing was done on a sample of blood. These receptors came from a woman between 18 and 30 years old with Graves' hyperthyroidism.

This clonotype has only a few counts. This may arise from a read error, as a much more abundant clone is one base away. V and J are TRBV6-2 or TRBV6-3 and TRBJ2-1; 14 bases are shared with TRBD2. The CDR3 spans 16 residues. The ends lost 4 bases at V and 7 bases at J; junction bases unmatched: 6. Germline V gives CDR1 MNHEY, CDR2 SVGEGT. The CDR3 sequence is CASSFPGTSGSNEQFF. In DNA form, the CDR3 reads TGTGCCAGCAGTTTCCCCGGGACTAGCGGGAGTAATGAGCAGTTCTTC.

This clonotype has a count of ten or more. The gene calls are TRBV28 and TRBJ1-2; D not resolved. The germline V and J ends were trimmed by 2 bases and 5 bases, with 6 bases remaining between them. The CDR3 is 12 residues long. Germline V gene sequence: CDR1 MDHEN, CDR2 SYDVKM. CDR3 nucleotides: TGTGCCAGCAGTTTAAGAGCGTATGGCTACACCTTC. Protein sequence: CASSLRAYGYTF.

This clonotype showed up just a few times. The chain combines TRBV12-3 or TRBV12-4 with TRBJ2-2; 10 bases fit TRBD1. Trimming removed 0 bases from V and 6 bases from J; junction bases left unmatched: 4. This CDR3 contains 16 residues. CDR3 bases: TGTGCCAGCAGTTTAGCGGGGACAGGGGACGCCGGGGAGCTGTTTTTT. This sequence encodes CASSLAGTGDAGELFF.

The J gene is TRBJ2-2, the V gene TRBV19; 11 bases match TRBD2. CDR1 and CDR2 (germline): LNHDA, SQIVND (reference sequence). CDR3 length: 16 amino acids. Trimming removed 5 bases from V and 4 bases from J; junction bases left unmatched: 6. The CDR3 is CASSRLAGRPTGELFF. CDR3 nucleotides: TGTGCCAGTAGTCGACTAGCGGGACGCCCCACCGGGGAGCTGTTTTTT.

V usage is TRBV25-1 and J usage is TRBJ2-5; 7 bases are a match to TRBD1. CDR1 is MGHDK and CDR2 is SYGVNS in the germline V gene. This CDR3 is 16 amino acids long. V lost 2 bases and J lost 5; bases outside the gene matches: 11. The CDR3 region is CASSERGRGSFETQYF. The CDR3 DNA is TGTGCCAGCAGTGAAAGGGGCAGGGGGAGTTTCGAGACCCAGTACTTC.

The CDR3 sequence is CASSVLGTGSSYEQYF. The CDR3 region has the DNA TGTGCCAGCAGTGTCCTGGGGACAGGGTCGTCCTACGAGCAGTACTTC. This chain uses TRBV25-1 with TRBJ2-7; TRBD1 agrees at 9 bases. J was trimmed by 1 base and V by 4 bases; bases with no gene match: 8. In germline, CDR1 is MGHDK, CDR2 SYGVNS. The CDR3 is 16 residues long.

The chain links TRBV7-2 to TRBJ2-1; 10 bases are a match to TRBD1. This CDR3 has 18 amino acids. CDR1 SGHTA and CDR2 FQGNSA come from the germline V gene. Trimming took 4 bases from V and 3 from J; bases not matched to a gene: 12. CDR3 amino acids: CASSSEPYRDRGYNEQFF. CDR3 bases: TGTGCCAGCAGCTCAGAACCATACCGGGACAGGGGCTACAATGAGCAGTTCTTC.

This clonotype has a count of ten or more. This rearrangement joins TRBV6-1 to TRBJ1-1, with 7 nucleotides matching TRBD1. The junction had 13 bases not matched to a gene; V was cut back by 7 bases and J by 5 bases. The CDR3 has 15 amino acids. Germline CDR1 and CDR2: MNHNS and SASEGT. The CDR3 spells CASIRRGQLRTEAFF. The CDR3, as DNA: TGTGCCAGCATTCGGAGGGGACAGCTCCGGACTGAAGCTTTCTTT.

The chain couples TRBV29-1 to TRBJ1-3; D unresolved. CDR1 and CDR2 (germline): SQVTM, ANQGSEA. V lost 6 bases and J 0 bases, leaving 15 bases between the germline ends. The CDR3 has 15 amino acids. The CDR3 loop reads CSVILPQSSGNTIYF. CDR3 sequence (DNA): TGCAGCGTGATCCTTCCCCAGAGCTCTGGAAACACCATATATTTT.

This clonotype showed up many times. The chain is built from TRBV7-2 and TRBJ1-1, with 9 bases matching TRBD1. Trimming cost V 5 bases and J 12 bases; bases outside gene matches: 10. The germline V gene has CDR1 SGHTA and CDR2 FQGNSA. CDR3 length: 13 amino acids. DNA for the CDR3: TGTGCCAGCAGCCCCGGACAGGGGATCGTTACTTTCTTT. This codes for CASSPGQGIVTFF.

This clonotype was found once. This chain uses TRBV6-2 or TRBV6-3 with TRBJ2-2; 12 bases align to TRBD2. Germline V lookup: CDR1 MNHEY, CDR2 SVGEGT. V shed 8 bases and J 6 bases; nucleotides not matched to a gene: 13. There are 17 residues in the CDR3. CDR3 loop: CASLRLAGGGAAGELFF. CDR3 DNA sequence: TGTGCCAGCCTGCGGCTAGCGGGAGGGGGAGCGGCCGGGGAGCTGTTTTTT.

The chain links TRBV15 to TRBJ1-3; D ambiguous. The V end lost 0 bases, the J end lost 4 bases, and 13 bases lay between the germline ends. Germline loops: CDR1 LNHNV, CDR2 YYDKDF (reference sequence). The CDR3 is 16 amino acids. The CDR3: CATSRDPGIQGNTIYF. The CDR3 bases are TGTGCCACCAGCAGAGATCCTGGGATCCAAGGAAACACCATATATTTT.

This clonotype was recorded many times. The genes are TRBV20-1 and TRBJ1-2; D might be TRBD1 (6 bases). Trimming took off 6 bases at V and 7 bases at J, with 18 bases between the two ends. The CDR3 runs to 13 residues. Germline assignment: CDR1 DFQATT and CDR2 SNEGSKA (reference sequence). The CDR3 loop is CSAASGGRGGYTF. The CDR3 bases are TGCAGTGCGGCGTCGGGGGGCCGGGGTGGCTACACCTTC.

This clonotype was detected only a few times. The V call is TRBV10-2, the J call TRBJ1-1; D unclear. Looked up from germline, CDR1 is WSHSY and CDR2 is SAAADI. Trimming left V 4 bases short and J 7 bases short, with 13 bases between. This CDR3 has 13 residues. The CDR3 sequence: CASSVGGVGEAFF. The CDR3 nucleotides are TGCGCCAGCAGTGTAGGCGGGGTTGGTGAAGCTTTCTTT.

This clonotype was picked up many times. The CDR3 here is CASSFQFGDEQYF. CDR3 nucleotides: TGTGCCAGCAGTTTTCAGTTCGGGGACGAGCAGTACTTC. The genes are TRBV2 and TRBJ2-7, with TRBD2 as a possible D gene (5 bases). CDR1 is SNHLY and CDR2 is FYNNEI in the germline V gene. This CDR3 contains 13 residues. V gave up 5 bases and J gave up 5 bases, with 13 bases separating them. The full variable domain, in which reference TRBV2 and TRBJ2-7 provide the parts outside the CDR3, is EPEVTQTPSHQVTQMGQEVILRCVPISNHLYFYWYRQILGQKVEFLVSFYNNEISEKSEIFDDQFSVERPDGSNFTLKIRSTKLEDSAMYFCASSFQFGDEQYFGPGTRLTVT.

This clonotype was observed a few times. The chain employs TRBV4-1 and TRBJ2-4; 15 bases line up with TRBD2. CDR1 and CDR2 from the germline V gene are MGHRA and YSYEKL. Unmatched junction bases numbered 4, after V lost 3 bases and J lost 1 base. The CDR3 runs to 18 residues. CDR3 loop: CASSHGLAGGSAKNIQYF. The CDR3 coding sequence is TGCGCCAGCAGCCACGGACTAGCGGGAGGGAGCGCCAAAAACATTCAGTACTTC.

This clonotype was picked up many times. CDR3 nucleotides: TGCGCCAGCAGCTCCGGGGGGCAGGACACTGAAGCTTTCTTT. Translating gives CASSSGGQDTEAFF. The V call is TRBV5-1, the J call TRBJ1-1; D is possibly TRBD1 (6 bases). V was trimmed by 3 bases and J by 3 bases, leaving 12 bases between them. CDR3 length: 14 residues. Germline CDR1 is SGHRS and CDR2 is YFSETQ.

This clonotype was seen repeatedly, ten times or more. V and J are TRBV28 and TRBJ2-1, with 11 bases fitting TRBD2. The CDR3 length is 17 residues. The V and J ends lost 5 bases and 4 bases, in that order; junction bases with no gene match: 10. Germline V gene lookup returns CDR1 MDHEN and CDR2 SYDVKM. Written as DNA, the CDR3 is TGTGCCAGCAGTGGTAACCGACTAGCGGGAAATTACAATGAGCAGTTCTTC. Translated: CASSGNRLAGNYNEQFF.

The V call is TRBV4-1, the J call TRBJ2-7; D gene ambiguous. Trimming left V 0 bases short and J 1 base short, with 10 bases between. The CDR3 totals 15 residues. Germline V CDR1 and CDR2: MGHRA, YSYEKL. The CDR3 DNA follows: TGCGCCAGCAGCCAAGATCCCGCCAGGTCCTACGAGCAGTACTTC. Protein product: CASSQDPARSYEQYF.

This clonotype was counted at least ten times. This sequence joins TRBV11-2 and TRBJ2-7; D may be TRBD2 (7 bases). The CDR3 covers 16 residues. Trimming took off 5 bases at V and 4 bases at J, with 21 bases between the two ends. CDR1 is SGHAT, CDR2 FQNNGV, per germline. This chain's CDR3 is CASSRGAGPTGYEQYF. CDR3 DNA: TGTGCCAGCAGCCGGGGGGCAGGCCCGACAGGTTACGAGCAGTACTTC.

This clonotype was seen repeatedly, ten times or more. This chain connects TRBV7-9 to TRBJ2-5; D call uncertain. There are 13 residues in the CDR3. V dropped 5 bases and J dropped 3 bases, with 10 bases sitting between them. Germline CDR1 SEHNR, CDR2 FQNEAQ (reference sequence). The CDR3 sequence is CASSPITKETQYF. CDR3 DNA sequence: TGTGCCAGCAGCCCAATTACTAAAGAGACCCAGTACTTC.

The chain is built from TRBV20-1 and TRBJ2-3; TRBD2 matches 8 bases. The CDR3 has 14 amino acids. Looked up from germline, CDR1 is DFQATT and CDR2 is SNEGSKA (reference sequence). Trimming at V came to 5 bases and at J to 1 base, leaving 5 bases not matched to a gene. CDR3 in amino acids: CSAETTSGTDTQYF. CDR3 coding DNA: TGCAGTGCTGAGACGACTAGCGGCACAGATACGCAGTATTTT.

This clonotype was counted ten times or more. The genes are TRBV6-6 and TRBJ2-7; a weak D match, TRBD2 (5 bases). The length of the CDR3 is 15 residues. V lost 0 bases and J lost 2, with 11 bases in between. The germline V gene encodes CDR1 MNHNY and CDR2 SVGAGI (reference sequence). The DNA for the CDR3 is TGTGCCAGCAGTTACTCAGGACTTGGAACCTACGAGCAGTACTTC. This gives the protein CASSYSGLGTYEQYF.

This clonotype was counted ten times or more. As DNA, the CDR3 is TGTGCCAGCTCAATATTCGGGGAGGTTTACAATGAGCAGTTCTTC. This encodes CASSIFGEVYNEQFF. This sequence joins TRBV18 and TRBJ2-1, with a tentative D call TRBD2 (6 bases). Germline V CDR1 and CDR2: KGHSH, LQKENI. The CDR3 contains 15 residues. Trimming removed 5 bases at V and 4 bases at J, with 15 bases between.

Ten or more counts support this clonotype. V gene TRBV30 combines with J gene TRBJ1-5, with D perhaps TRBD1 (5 bases). Germline-derived CDR1 and CDR2 are GTSNPN and SVGIG (reference sequence). V shed 2 bases and J shed 3 bases, with 11 bases lying between them. CDR3 length: 14 residues. The CDR3 bases are TGTGCCTGGAGTTCCGGGGGGAACAATCAGCCCCAGCATTTT. Protein sequence: CAWSSGGNNQPQHF.

This clonotype has a count of ten or more. V usage is TRBV7-9 and J usage is TRBJ2-7; 12 bases agree with TRBD1. V gave up 5 bases and J gave up 6 bases; unmatched junction bases: 8. Germline V gene sequence: CDR1 SEHNR, CDR2 FQNEAQ (reference sequence). The CDR3 sequence is 15 residues long. The CDR3 loop is CASSQVGTGGSEQYF. In DNA form, the CDR3 reads TGTGCCAGCAGCCAAGTGGGGACAGGGGGCTCCGAGCAGTACTTC.